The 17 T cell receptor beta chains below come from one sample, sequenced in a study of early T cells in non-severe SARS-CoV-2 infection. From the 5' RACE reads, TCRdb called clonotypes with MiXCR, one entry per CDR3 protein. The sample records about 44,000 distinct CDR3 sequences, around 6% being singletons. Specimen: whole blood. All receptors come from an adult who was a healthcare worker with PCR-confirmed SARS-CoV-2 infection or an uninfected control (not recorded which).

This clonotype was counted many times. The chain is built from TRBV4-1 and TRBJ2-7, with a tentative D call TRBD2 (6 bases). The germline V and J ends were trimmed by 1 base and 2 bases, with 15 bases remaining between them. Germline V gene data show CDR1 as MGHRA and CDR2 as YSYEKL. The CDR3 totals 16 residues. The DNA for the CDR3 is TGCGCCAGCAGCCAAGGCCCCCCGGGGGATACCTACGAGCAGTACTTC. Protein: CASSQGPPGDTYEQYF.

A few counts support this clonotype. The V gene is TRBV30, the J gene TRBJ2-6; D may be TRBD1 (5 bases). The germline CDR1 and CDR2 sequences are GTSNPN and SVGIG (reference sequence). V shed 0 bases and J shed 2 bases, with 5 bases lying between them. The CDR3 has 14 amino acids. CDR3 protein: CAWSVGAGANVLTF. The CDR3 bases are TGTGCCTGGAGTGTAGGGGCTGGGGCCAACGTCCTGACTTTC.

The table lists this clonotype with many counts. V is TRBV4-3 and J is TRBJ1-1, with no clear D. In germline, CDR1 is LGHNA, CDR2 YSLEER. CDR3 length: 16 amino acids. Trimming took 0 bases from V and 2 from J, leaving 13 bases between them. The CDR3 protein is CASSQDRVTGNTEAFF. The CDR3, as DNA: TGCGCCAGCAGCCAAGATCGAGTTACGGGCAACACTGAAGCTTTCTTT.

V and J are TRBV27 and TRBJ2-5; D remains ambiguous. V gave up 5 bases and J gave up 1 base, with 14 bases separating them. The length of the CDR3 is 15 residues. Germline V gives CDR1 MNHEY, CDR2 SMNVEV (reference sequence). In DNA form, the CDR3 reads TGTGCCAGCAGTCCCCATTACGCAGGCCAAGAGACCCAGTACTTC. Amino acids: CASSPHYAGQETQYF.

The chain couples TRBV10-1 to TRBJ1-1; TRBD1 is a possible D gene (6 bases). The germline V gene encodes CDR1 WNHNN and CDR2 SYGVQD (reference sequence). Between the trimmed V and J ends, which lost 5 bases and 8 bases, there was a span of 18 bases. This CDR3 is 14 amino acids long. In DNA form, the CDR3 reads TGCGCCAGCAGTCCCACAGGGTTGGCAAGAGAAGCTTTCTTT. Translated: CASSPTGLAREAFF.

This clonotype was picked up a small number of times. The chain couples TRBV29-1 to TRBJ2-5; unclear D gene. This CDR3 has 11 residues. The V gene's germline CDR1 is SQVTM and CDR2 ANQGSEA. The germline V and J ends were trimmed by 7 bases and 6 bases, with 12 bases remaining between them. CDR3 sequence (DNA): TGCAGCGCCGGCCCCATGAAGACCCAGTACTTC. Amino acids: CSAGPMKTQYF.

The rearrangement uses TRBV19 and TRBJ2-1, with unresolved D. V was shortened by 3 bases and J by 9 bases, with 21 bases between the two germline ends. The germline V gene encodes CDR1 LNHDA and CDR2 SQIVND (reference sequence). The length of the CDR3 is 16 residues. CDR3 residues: CASSMLSLGWQGEQFF. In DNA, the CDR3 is TGTGCCAGTAGTATGCTGTCTCTGGGGTGGCAAGGTGAGCAGTTCTTC.

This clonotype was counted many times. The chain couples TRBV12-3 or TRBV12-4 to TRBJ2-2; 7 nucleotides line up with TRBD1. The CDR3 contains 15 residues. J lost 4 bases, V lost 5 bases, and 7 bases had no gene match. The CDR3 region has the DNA TGTGCCAGCAGTCCCCGGGACAGCACCACCGGGGAGCTGTTTTTT. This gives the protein CASSPRDSTTGELFF.

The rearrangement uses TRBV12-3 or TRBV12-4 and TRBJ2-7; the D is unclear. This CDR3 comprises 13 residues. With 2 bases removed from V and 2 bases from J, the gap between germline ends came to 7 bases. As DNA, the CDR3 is TGTGCCAGCAGTTTAATCGGAACCTACGAGCAGTACTTC. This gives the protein CASSLIGTYEQYF.

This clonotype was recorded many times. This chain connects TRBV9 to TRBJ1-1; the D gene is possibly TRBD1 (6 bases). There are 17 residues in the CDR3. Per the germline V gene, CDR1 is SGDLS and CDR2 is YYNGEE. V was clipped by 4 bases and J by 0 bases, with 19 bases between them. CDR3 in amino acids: CASSPRPGTRMNTEAFF. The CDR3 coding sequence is TGTGCCAGCAGCCCCCGTCCCGGGACAAGAATGAACACTGAAGCTTTCTTT.

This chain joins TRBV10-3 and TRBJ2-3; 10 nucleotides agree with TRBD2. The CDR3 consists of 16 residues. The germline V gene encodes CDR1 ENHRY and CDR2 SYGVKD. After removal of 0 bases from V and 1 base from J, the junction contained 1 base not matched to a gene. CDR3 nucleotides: TGTGCCATCAGTGAGTCCCTAGCGGGGGGCACAGATACGCAGTATTTT. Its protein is CAISESLAGGTDTQYF.

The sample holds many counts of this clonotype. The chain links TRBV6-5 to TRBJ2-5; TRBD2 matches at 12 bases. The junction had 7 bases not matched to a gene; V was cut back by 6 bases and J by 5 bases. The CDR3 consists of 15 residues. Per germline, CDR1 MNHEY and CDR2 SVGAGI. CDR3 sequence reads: CASRTSGGPKETQYF. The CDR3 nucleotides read TGTGCCAGCAGGACTAGCGGGGGACCCAAGGAGACCCAGTACTTC.

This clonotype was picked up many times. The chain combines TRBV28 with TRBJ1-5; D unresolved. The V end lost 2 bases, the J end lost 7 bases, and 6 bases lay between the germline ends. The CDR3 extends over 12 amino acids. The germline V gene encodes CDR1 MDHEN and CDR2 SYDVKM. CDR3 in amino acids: CASSLAGQPQHF. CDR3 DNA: TGTGCCAGCAGTTTAGCGGGCCAGCCCCAGCATTTT.

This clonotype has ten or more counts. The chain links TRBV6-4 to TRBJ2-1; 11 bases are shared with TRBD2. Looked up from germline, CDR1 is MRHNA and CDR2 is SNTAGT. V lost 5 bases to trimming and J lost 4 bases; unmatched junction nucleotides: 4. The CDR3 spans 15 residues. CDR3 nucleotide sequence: TGTGCCAGCAGTCCTAGCGGGGGGATATACAATGAGCAGTTCTTC. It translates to CASSPSGGIYNEQFF.

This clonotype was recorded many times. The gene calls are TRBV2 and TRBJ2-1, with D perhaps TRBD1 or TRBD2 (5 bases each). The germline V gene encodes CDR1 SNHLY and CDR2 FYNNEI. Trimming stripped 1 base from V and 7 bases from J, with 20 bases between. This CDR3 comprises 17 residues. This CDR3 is CASSEGGGLTSGNEQFF. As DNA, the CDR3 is TGTGCCAGCAGTGAAGGGGGCGGACTGACGTCAGGGAATGAGCAGTTCTTC.

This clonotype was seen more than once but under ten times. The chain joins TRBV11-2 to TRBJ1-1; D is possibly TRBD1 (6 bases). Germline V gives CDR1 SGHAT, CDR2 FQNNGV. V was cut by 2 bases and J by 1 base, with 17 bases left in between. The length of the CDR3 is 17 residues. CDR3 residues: CASSLHMTGMANTEAFF. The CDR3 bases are TGTGCCAGCAGCTTACATATGACAGGTATGGCGAACACTGAAGCTTTCTTT.

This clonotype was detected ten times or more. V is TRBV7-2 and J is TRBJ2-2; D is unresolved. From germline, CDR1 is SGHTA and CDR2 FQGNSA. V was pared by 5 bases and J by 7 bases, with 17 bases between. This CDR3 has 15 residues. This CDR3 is CASSRALPSGGELFF. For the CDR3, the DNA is TGTGCCAGCAGCAGAGCTCTACCCTCAGGCGGGGAGCTGTTTTTT.